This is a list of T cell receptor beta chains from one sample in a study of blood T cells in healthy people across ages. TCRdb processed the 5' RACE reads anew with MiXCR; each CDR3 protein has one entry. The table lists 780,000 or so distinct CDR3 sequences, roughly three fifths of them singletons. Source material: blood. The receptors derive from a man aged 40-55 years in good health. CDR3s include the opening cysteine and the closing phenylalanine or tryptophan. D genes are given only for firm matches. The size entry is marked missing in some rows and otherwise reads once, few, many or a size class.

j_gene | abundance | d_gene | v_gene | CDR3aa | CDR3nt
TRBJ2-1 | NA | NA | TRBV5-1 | CASSLAPTANNEQFF | TGCGCCAGCAGCTTGGCCCCGACAGCCAACAATGAGCAGTTCTTC
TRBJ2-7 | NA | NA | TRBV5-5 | CASSLGPYERYF | TGTGCCAGCAGCTTGGGACCCTACGAGCGGTACTTC
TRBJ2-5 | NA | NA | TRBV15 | CATSRGSRGSGKETQYF | TGTGCCACCAGCAGAGGCTCGAGGGGCTCGGGGAAAGAGACCCAGTACTTC
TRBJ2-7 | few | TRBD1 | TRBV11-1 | CASSFETGSYEQYF | TGTGCCAGCAGCTTTGAGACAGGGTCCTACGAGCAGTACTTC
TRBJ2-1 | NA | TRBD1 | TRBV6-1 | CASSVQGDTYNEQFF | TGTGCCAGCAGTGTGCAGGGGGACACCTACAATGAGCAGTTCTTC
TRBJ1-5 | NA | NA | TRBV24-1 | CATSGGQSSNQPQHF | TGTGCCACCAGTGGTGGACAGAGCAGCAATCAGCCCCAGCATTTT
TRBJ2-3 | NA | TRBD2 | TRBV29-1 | CSVEAGGSSDTQYF | TGCAGCGTTGAAGCGGGGGGTAGTTCAGATACGCAGTATTTT
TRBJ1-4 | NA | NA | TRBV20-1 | CSARRRQAGEKLFF | TGCAGTGCCAGGCGTCGACAGGCGGGGGAAAAACTGTTTTTT
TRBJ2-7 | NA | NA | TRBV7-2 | CASSIGRGNHEQYF | TGTGCCAGCAGCATAGGACGAGGGAACCACGAGCAGTACTTC
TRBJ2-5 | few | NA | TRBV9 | CASSVVAGETQYF | TGTGCCAGCAGCGTAGTCGCGGGAGAGACCCAGTACTTC
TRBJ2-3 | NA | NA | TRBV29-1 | CSVEGAGGIATDTQYF | TGCAGCGTTGAAGGAGCAGGTGGGATAGCGACAGATACGCAGTATTTT
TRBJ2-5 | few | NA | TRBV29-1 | CSVVLPSGFETQYF | TGCAGCGTTGTCCTACCCTCAGGGTTTGAGACCCAGTACTTC
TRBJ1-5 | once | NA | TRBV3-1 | CASSQVQGINQPQHF | TGTGCCAGCAGCCAAGTGCAGGGGATAAATCAGCCCCAGCATTTT
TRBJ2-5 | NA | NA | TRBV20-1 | CSATVSRRVDQETQYF | TGCAGTGCTACAGTATCGAGGCGGGTAGACCAAGAGACCCAGTACTTC
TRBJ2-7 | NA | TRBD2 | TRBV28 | CASSFPPLGTRSSYNEQYF | TGTGCCAGCAGTTTTCCCCCCCTTGGGACTAGGAGCTCCTACAATGAGCAGTACTTC
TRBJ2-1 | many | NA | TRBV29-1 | CSVERDEQFF | TGCAGCGTTGAAAGGGATGAGCAGTTCTTC
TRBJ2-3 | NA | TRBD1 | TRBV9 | CASSTRQGSGTDTQYF | TGTGCCAGCAGCACCCGACAGGGGTCGGGCACAGATACGCAGTATTTT
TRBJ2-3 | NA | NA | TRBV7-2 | CASSPQGDSPDTQYF | TGTGCCAGCAGCCCCCAGGGAGACAGCCCAGATACGCAGTATTTT
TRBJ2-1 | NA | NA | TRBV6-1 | CASSERRNEQFF | TGTGCCAGCAGTGAAAGGAGGAATGAGCAGTTCTTC
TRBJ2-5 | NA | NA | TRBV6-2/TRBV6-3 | CASRSSGRYNEQYF | TGTGCCAGCCGTTCTAGTGGGCGATACAATGAGCAGTACTTC
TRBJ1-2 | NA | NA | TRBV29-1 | CSARMAGERTNYGYTF | TGCAGCGCCAGAATGGCAGGGGAACGAACTAACTATGGCTACACCTTC
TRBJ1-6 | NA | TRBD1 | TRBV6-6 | CASSWATDREGSPLHF | TGTGCCAGCAGTTGGGCCACGGACAGGGAAGGGTCACCCCTCCACTTT
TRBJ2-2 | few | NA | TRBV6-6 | CASSYWTGNTGELFF | TGTGCCAGCAGTTATTGGACGGGGAACACCGGGGAGCTGTTTTTT